This TCR beta chain was sequenced in a study of T cells after yellow fever vaccination. About the study: Where fractions had low cell numbers, libraries were prepared from them with the SMART-Seq v4 Ultra Low Input RNA kit. Study results and caveats: The CD4 and CD8 compartments had a small share of their clonotypes in common.

5'RACE template switching produced TCR cDNA carrying a universal primer site and UMIs. Using its own MiXCR run on the 5' RACE reads, TCRdb lists one record per CDR3 protein. The table lists over 65,000 distinct CDR3 sequences, less than 15% of them singletons, with about 26% in the top ten. The trim removed 3 bases at V and 4 bases at J, leaving 3 bases unmatched. The CDR3 has 13 amino acids. From germline, CDR1 is SGHVS and CDR2 FNYEAQ. The source material was CD8+ T cells not binding an NS4B(214-222) dextramer, sorted from PBMCs, sampled roughly 20 days after the first yellow fever vaccination. The rearrangement joins TRBV7-6 to TRBJ2-7; 7 nucleotides line up with TRBD1. The receptor comes from a man between 18 and 35 years old who received the YFV17D yellow fever vaccine. CDR3 in amino acids: CASSLGTVYEQYF. For the CDR3, the DNA is TGTGCCAGCAGCTTGGGGACAGTATACGAGCAGTACTTC.